These 21 T cell receptor beta chains were all obtained from the same sample, sequenced in a study of OX40 agonist ivuxolimab in advanced cancers. Method: immunoSEQ multiplex PCR; TCRdb's copy keeps in-frame clones and lacks some. This sample has approximately 70,000 clones, with more than 75% found just once. Sequenced material: CD4+ or CD8+ T cells sorted from blood, taken in a trial of the OX40 agonist ivuxolimab. The receptor set was obtained from an adult with an advanced solid tumor such as melanoma, head and neck, liver or kidney cancer.

The genes are TRBV4-2 and TRBJ2-3, with 7 bases identical to TRBD2. The CDR3 is 16 amino acids. V lost 1 base and J lost 3; bases outside the gene matches: 7. CDR1 and CDR2 from the germline V gene are LGHNA and YNFKEQ. Here the CDR3 DNA reads TGTGCCAGCAGCCAAGTGTCGACTAGCCGTACAGATACGCAGTATTTT. The encoded protein is CASSQVSTSRTDTQYF.

This sequence joins TRBV7-3 and TRBJ2-3; no clear D. V was pared by 4 bases and J by 6 bases, with 14 bases between. Germline values: CDR1 SGHTA, CDR2 FQGTGA. This CDR3 spans 14 amino acids. The CDR3 loop reads CASSSYTLRDTQYF. The CDR3 coding sequence is TGTGCCAGCAGCTCGTACACATTGCGGGATACGCAGTATTTT.

This rearrangement joins TRBV6-5 to TRBJ2-1; 7 positions match TRBD2. Germline V lookup: CDR1 MNHEY, CDR2 SVGAGI. CDR3 length: 15 amino acids. Germline trimming cut 5 bases from V and 4 bases from J; bases unmatched to any gene: 8. The chain's CDR3 is CASSPRERGYNEQFF. CDR3 DNA sequence: TGTGCCAGCAGTCCCAGGGAGCGGGGATACAATGAGCAGTTCTTC.

The chain links TRBV30 to TRBJ1-2; tentative D call: TRBD1 (5 bases). The germline V gene encodes CDR1 GTSNPN and CDR2 SVGIG (reference sequence). Trimming cost V 5 bases and J 4 bases, with 11 bases left between them. This CDR3 is built from 12 residues. DNA of the CDR3: TGTGCCTGGGAGACAGAGAGCTATGGCTACACCTTC. Its protein is CAWETESYGYTF.

This clone was detected only once. The chain has TRBV7-9 and TRBJ1-4, with D possibly being TRBD1 (5 bases). This CDR3 has 19 residues. Germline V gives CDR1 SEHNR, CDR2 FQNEAQ (reference sequence). V was clipped by 4 bases and J by 8 bases, with 29 bases between them. CDR3 nucleotides: TGTGCCAGCAGCTCATCACGGGGGGGACTTCTAATGTTAGGAGAAAAACTGTTTTTT. Its protein is CASSSSRGGLLMLGEKLFF.

The chain is built from TRBV27 and TRBJ2-3; TRBD2 agrees at 14 bases. The CDR3 runs 17 residues. Germline V lookup: CDR1 MNHEY, CDR2 SMNVEV (reference sequence). The ends lost 4 bases at V and 8 bases at J; junction bases unmatched: 11. The CDR3 loop reads CASSSTGLAGVAATQYF. CDR3 sequence (DNA): TGTGCCAGCAGTTCAACGGGACTAGCGGGAGTAGCGGCTACGCAGTATTTT.

The rearrangement joins TRBV7-3 to TRBJ2-6; unclear D gene. The germline gives CDR1 SGHTA, CDR2 FQGTGA. Trimming shortened V by 5 bases and J by 4 bases, and 15 bases separated the two germline ends. CDR3 length equals 16 residues. CDR3: CASSPGLPTGANVLTF. DNA of the CDR3: TGTGCCAGCAGCCCGGGTCTTCCTACCGGGGCCAACGTCCTGACTTTC.

This rearrangement joins TRBV11-2 to TRBJ2-2; D possibly corresponds to TRBD1 (6 bases). This CDR3 is built from 15 residues. Germline values: CDR1 SGHAT, CDR2 FQNNGV. Deletions cut 5 bases from V and 0 bases from J, with 10 bases between. The CDR3 region is CASSGTGSNTGELFF. The DNA of the CDR3 is TGTGCCAGCAGCGGCACAGGGTCGAACACCGGGGAGCTGTTTTTT.

This clone was found a few times. The rearrangement uses TRBV7-3 and TRBJ1-2, with 7 nucleotides matching TRBD1. Germline values: CDR1 SGHTA, CDR2 FQGTGA. This CDR3 spans 14 amino acids. J lost 3 bases, V lost 5 bases, and 6 bases had no gene match. The DNA for the CDR3 is TGTGCCAGCAGCCCATCAGGGGGGGACTATGGCTACACCTTC. Translation gives CASSPSGGDYGYTF.

J is TRBJ2-2 and V is TRBV9, with D tentatively TRBD2 (5 bases). Germline CDR1 reads SGDLS; CDR2 reads YYNGEE. V lost 4 bases, J lost 2 bases, and 9 bases lay in between. This CDR3 spans 14 amino acids. The CDR3 DNA sequence: TGTGCCAGCAGCTTTCGACTAAACACCGGGGAGCTGTTTTTT. This codes for CASSFRLNTGELFF.

This chain joins TRBV7-9 and TRBJ2-3; D unclear. In germline, CDR1 is SEHNR, CDR2 FQNEAQ (reference sequence). V gave up 8 bases and J gave up 6 bases, with 18 bases separating them. The CDR3 runs to 14 residues. The CDR3 loop reads CASLHLPTADTQYF. The CDR3 DNA reads TGTGCCAGCCTTCATTTACCGACCGCCGATACGCAGTATTTT.

The J gene is TRBJ1-1, the V gene TRBV9; D is unresolved. Trimming removed 0 bases from V and 2 bases from J, with 11 bases in between. This CDR3 is 15 amino acids long. CDR1 is SGDLS and CDR2 is YYNGEE in the germline V gene. CDR3 sequence (DNA): TGTGCCAGCAGCGTAGGACGCACGGGAAACACTGAAGCTTTCTTT. This sequence encodes CASSVGRTGNTEAFF.

V usage is TRBV2 and J usage is TRBJ2-5, with D possibly TRBD2 on 6 matching bases. Per germline, CDR1 SNHLY and CDR2 FYNNEI. The length of the CDR3 is 14 residues. V shed 7 bases and J shed 0 bases, with 12 bases lying between them. The CDR3 here is CASTPGTYQETQYF. CDR3 in DNA: TGTGCCAGCACTCCCGGGACTTACCAAGAGACCCAGTACTTC. Full variable domain (missing parts from reference TRBV2 and TRBJ2-5): EPEVTQTPSHQVTQMGQEVILRCVPISNHLYFYWYRQILGQKVEFLVSFYNNEISEKSEIFDDQFSVERPDGSNFTLKIRSTKLEDSAMYFCASTPGTYQETQYFGPGTRLLVL.

The CDR3 DNA reads as TGTGCCAGCAGAAGACAGGGTAACTATGGCTACACCTTC. Its protein is CASRRQGNYGYTF. The gene calls are TRBV6-5 and TRBJ1-2; 7 bases are shared with TRBD1. Germline lookup yields CDR1 MNHEY and CDR2 SVGAGI. With 6 bases clipped from V and 1 base from J, the junction kept 2 bases outside the gene matches. The CDR3 is 13 amino acids.

The V gene is TRBV10-1, the J gene TRBJ2-5; 14 bases line up with TRBD2. Germline loops: CDR1 WNHNN, CDR2 SYGVQD (reference sequence). The CDR3 consists of 17 residues. The V and J ends lost 4 bases and 1 base, in that order; junction bases with no gene match: 5. The CDR3 protein is CASSAGTSGGFQETQYF. DNA for the CDR3: TGCGCCAGCAGTGCCGGGACTAGCGGGGGATTCCAAGAGACCCAGTACTTC.

V and J are TRBV10-1 and TRBJ2-7; unclear D gene. The CDR3 has 16 amino acids. Germline lookup yields CDR1 WNHNN and CDR2 SYGVQD (reference sequence). The ends were cut back, 3 bases at V and 0 bases at J, with 15 bases in the middle. CDR3 amino acids: CASSDPTASSSYEQYF. As DNA, the CDR3 is TGCGCCAGCAGTGATCCAACAGCTAGTAGCTCCTACGAGCAGTACTTC.

CDR3 DNA sequence: TGTGCCAGCAGTTACGGACAGGGGGGGAACACTGAAGCTTTCTTT. The encoded protein is CASSYGQGGNTEAFF. The V gene is TRBV6-6, the J gene TRBJ1-1, with 10 bases identical to TRBD1. Trimming cost V 2 bases and J 1 base; bases outside gene matches: 1. The length of the CDR3 is 15 residues. The germline CDR1 and CDR2 sequences are MNHNY and SVGAGI (reference sequence).

V and J are TRBV10-3 and TRBJ1-2; maybe TRBD1 (6 bases). V was cut by 2 bases and J by 4 bases, with 14 bases left in between. The length of the CDR3 is 15 residues. Germline values: CDR1 ENHRY, CDR2 SYGVKD. The CDR3 loop is CAISEGGLPPYGYTF. In nucleotides, the CDR3 is TGTGCCATCAGTGAGGGGGGGCTCCCTCCCTATGGCTACACCTTC.

In nucleotides, the CDR3 is TGTGCCAGCCAACTGGGCGGGAGCTCCTACAATGAGCAGTTCTTC. Translation: CASQLGGSSYNEQFF. The chain couples TRBV2 to TRBJ2-1; 7 bases are shared with TRBD2. Germline CDR1 reads SNHLY; CDR2 reads FYNNEI. This CDR3 region has 15 residues. The V segment lost 8 bases and the J segment 0 bases; nucleotides outside the gene matches: 7.

The sample holds one count of this clone. V usage is TRBV11-3 and J usage is TRBJ1-1, with D possibly matching TRBD1 (6 bases). This CDR3 has 14 residues. Germline V gene data show CDR1 as SGHNT and CDR2 as YENEEA. V lost 4 bases to trimming and J lost 2 bases, with 11 bases between them. CDR3 region: CASSSRTANTEAFF. DNA for the CDR3: TGTGCCAGCAGCTCCCGGACAGCCAACACTGAAGCTTTCTTT.

This sequence joins TRBV7-8 and TRBJ2-7, with D possibly being TRBD2 (6 bases). This CDR3 is 14 amino acids long. Germline lookup yields CDR1 SGHVS and CDR2 FQNEAQ. Trimming removed 1 base from V and 6 bases from J, with 13 bases in between. This CDR3 reads CASSLGGVGLEQYF. CDR3 nucleotides: TGTGCCAGCAGCTTAGGGGGGGTAGGTCTCGAGCAGTACTTC.